Listed below are T cell receptor beta chains from one sample, sequenced in a study of CD8 T cells in Susac syndrome. Using its own MiXCR run on the immunoSEQ multiplex PCR reads, TCRdb lists one record per CDR3 protein. Among some 70,000 distinct CDR3 sequences listed, approximately 94% were seen once. Sequenced sample: CD8+ T cells from PBMCs. The receptor set was obtained from a human donor with multiple sclerosis. Both conserved end residues are part of each CDR3. D genes are given only for firm matches. Expanded clones are given a class, and other clones once, few, many or no size at all.

clone_size | d_call | j_call | v_call | cdr3_aa | cdr3_nt
- | - | TRBJ2-5 | TRBV28 | CASSLGLAETQYF | TGTGCCAGCAGTTTGGGGCTAGCAGAGACCCAGTACTTC
- | - | TRBJ1-1 | TRBV28 | CASSFVGHVTENTEAFF | TGTGCCAGCAGTTTTGTTGGCCACGTGACAGAAAACACTGAAGCTTTCTTT
- | - | TRBJ1-3 | TRBV3-1 | CASSPDGDGNTIYF | TGTGCCAGCAGCCCCGACGGCGATGGAAACACCATATATTTT
- | - | TRBJ1-2 | TRBV24-1 | CATSDGAPDGYTF | TGTGCCACCAGTGATGGGGCCCCGGATGGCTACACCTTC
- | - | TRBJ2-3 | TRBV30 | CAWSVAVTDTQYF | TGTGCCTGGAGTGTAGCGGTCACAGATACGCAGTATTTT
- | - | TRBJ2-7 | TRBV7-8 | CASSFGTESYEQYF | TGTGCCAGCAGCTTCGGGACGGAGTCCTACGAGCAGTACTTC
- | - | TRBJ1-1 | TRBV20-1 | CSAESTGLNTEAFF | TGCAGTGCCGAGTCGACAGGACTAAACACTGAAGCTTTCTTT
- | - | TRBJ2-7 | TRBV5-1 | CASSLVTGSHEQYF | TGCGCCAGCAGCTTGGTTACAGGAAGCCACGAGCAGTACTTC
- | - | TRBJ2-5 | TRBV6-5 | CASSYLGAQETQYF | TGTGCCAGCAGTTATCTAGGGGCGCAGGAGACCCAGTACTTC
- | - | TRBJ2-7 | TRBV14 | CASSQVRRAPYEQYF | TGTGCCAGCAGCCAAGTTCGCAGGGCGCCCTACGAGCAGTACTTC
once | - | TRBJ1-1 | TRBV28 | CASSTQDWKAFF | TGTGCCAGCAGTACCCAGGACTGGAAAGCTTTCTTT
few | - | TRBJ2-1 | TRBV7-2 | CASRPARNTFFF | TGTGCCAGCAGGCCGGCACGGAACACCTTTTTCTTC
- | - | TRBJ1-1 | TRBV9 | CASSVKGVNTEAFF | TGTGCCAGCAGCGTAAAGGGAGTGAACACTGAAGCTTTCTTT
- | - | TRBJ2-1 | TRBV5-1 | CASSLEGNEQFF | TGCGCCAGCAGCTTGGAAGGCAATGAGCAGTTCTTC
- | TRBD2 | TRBJ2-5 | TRBV3-1 | CASSQDPGGMETQYF | TGTGCCAGCAGCCAAGATCCGGGAGGGATGGAGACCCAGTACTTC
once | - | TRBJ1-2 | TRBV12-5 | CASGWASGYGYTF | TGTGCTAGTGGTTGGGCTAGTGGGTATGGCTACACCTTC
- | TRBD1 | TRBJ2-2 | TRBV28 | CASGTGDTGELFF | TGTGCCAGCGGTACAGGGGACACCGGGGAGCTGTTTTTT
- | - | TRBJ2-1 | TRBV7-3 | CASSASSGTENEQFF | TGTGCCAGCAGCGCCTCATCCGGGACGGAAAATGAGCAGTTCTTC
once | - | TRBJ2-1 | TRBV27 | CASSTWGLEQFF | TGTGCCAGCAGCACCTGGGGGCTGGAGCAGTTCTTC
- | - | TRBJ1-1 | TRBV19 | CASSMGQGFMNTEAFF | TGTGCCAGTAGTATGGGGCAGGGATTCATGAACACTGAAGCTTTCTTT
- | TRBD1 | TRBJ1-2 | TRBV12-3/TRBV12-4 | CASSIDRESNYGYTF | TGTGCCAGCAGTATCGACAGGGAATCTAACTATGGCTACACCTTC
- | - | TRBJ2-5 | TRBV5-4 | CASSLYAGDLETQYF | TGTGCCAGCAGCTTGTATGCAGGCGACCTAGAGACCCAGTACTTC
- | - | TRBJ1-5 | TRBV19 | CASSGSNQPQHF | TGTGCCAGTAGTGGTAGCAATCAGCCCCAGCATTTT
- | TRBD2 | TRBJ2-1 | TRBV9 | CASSVLTSRGDEQFF | TGTGCCAGCAGCGTCCTAACATCACGGGGGGATGAGCAGTTCTTC
- | TRBD2 | TRBJ2-3 | TRBV12-3/TRBV12-4 | CASSWAPGREYPDTQYF | TGTGCCAGCAGTTGGGCCCCAGGGCGGGAGTATCCGGATACGCAGTATTTT
- | TRBD1 | TRBJ1-1 | TRBV27 | CASSRTGNTEAFF | TGTGCCAGCAGTCGGACAGGGAACACTGAAGCTTTCTTT
- | - | TRBJ1-6 | TRBV7-9 | CASSLDGSPLHF | TGTGCCAGCAGCTTAGATGGATCCCCCCTCCACTTT
- | - | TRBJ1-1 | TRBV20-1 | CSAHPVVNTEAFF | TGCAGTGCTCATCCGGTAGTAAACACTGAAGCTTTCTTT
- | TRBD2 | TRBJ2-7 | TRBV4-1 | CASSQDTSGAYEQYF | TGCGCCAGCAGCCAAGATACTAGCGGGGCCTACGAGCAGTACTTC